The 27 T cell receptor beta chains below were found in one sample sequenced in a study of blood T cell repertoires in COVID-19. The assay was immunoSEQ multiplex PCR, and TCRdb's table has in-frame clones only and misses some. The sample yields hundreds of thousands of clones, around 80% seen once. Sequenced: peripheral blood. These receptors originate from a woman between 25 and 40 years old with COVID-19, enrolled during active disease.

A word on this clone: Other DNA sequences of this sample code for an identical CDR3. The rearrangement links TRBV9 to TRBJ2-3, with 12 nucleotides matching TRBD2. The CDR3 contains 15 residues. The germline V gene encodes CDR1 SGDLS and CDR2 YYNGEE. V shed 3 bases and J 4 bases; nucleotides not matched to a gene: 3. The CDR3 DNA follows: TGTGCCAGCAGCGCTAGCGGGAGGGGAGCAGATACGCAGTATTTT. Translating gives CASSASGRGADTQYF.

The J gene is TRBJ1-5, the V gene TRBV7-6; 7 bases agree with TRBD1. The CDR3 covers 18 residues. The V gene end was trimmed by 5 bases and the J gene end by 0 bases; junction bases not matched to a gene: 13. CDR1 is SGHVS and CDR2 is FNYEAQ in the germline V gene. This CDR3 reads CASSPLGGQTYSNQPQHF. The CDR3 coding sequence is TGTGCCAGCAGCCCATTAGGGGGACAGACGTATAGCAATCAGCCCCAGCATTTT.

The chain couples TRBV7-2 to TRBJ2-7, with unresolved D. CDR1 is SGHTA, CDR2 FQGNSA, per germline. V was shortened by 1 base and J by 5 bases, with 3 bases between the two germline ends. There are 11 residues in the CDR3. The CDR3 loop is CASSLDNEQYF. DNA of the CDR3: TGTGCCAGCAGCTTAGATAACGAGCAGTACTTC.

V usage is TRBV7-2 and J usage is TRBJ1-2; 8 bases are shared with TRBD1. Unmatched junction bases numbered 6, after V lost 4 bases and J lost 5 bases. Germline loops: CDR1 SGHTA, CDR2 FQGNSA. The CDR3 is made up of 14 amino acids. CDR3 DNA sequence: TGTGCCAGCAGCTCGGACAGGGTGGAGTATGGCTACACCTTC. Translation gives CASSSDRVEYGYTF.

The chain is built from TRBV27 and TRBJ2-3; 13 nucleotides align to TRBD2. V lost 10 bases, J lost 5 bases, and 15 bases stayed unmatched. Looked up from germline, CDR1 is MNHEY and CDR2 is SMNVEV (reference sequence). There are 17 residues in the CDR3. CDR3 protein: CATTPGGRLAGGDTQYF. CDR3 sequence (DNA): TGTGCCACCACCCCAGGGGGCCGACTAGCGGGAGGAGATACGCAGTATTTT.

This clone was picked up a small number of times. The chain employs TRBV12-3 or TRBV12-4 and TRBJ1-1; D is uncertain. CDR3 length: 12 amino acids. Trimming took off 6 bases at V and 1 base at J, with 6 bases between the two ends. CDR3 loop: CASRLSNTEAFF. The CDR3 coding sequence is TGTGCCAGCAGACTCTCGAACACTGAAGCTTTCTTT.

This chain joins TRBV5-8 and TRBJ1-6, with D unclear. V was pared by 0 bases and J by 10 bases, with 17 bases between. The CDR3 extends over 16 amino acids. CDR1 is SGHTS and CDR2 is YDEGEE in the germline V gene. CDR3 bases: TGTGCCAGCAGCTTGGCTAACGGACTGTCCGGGTCACCCCTCCACTTT. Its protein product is CASSLANGLSGSPLHF.

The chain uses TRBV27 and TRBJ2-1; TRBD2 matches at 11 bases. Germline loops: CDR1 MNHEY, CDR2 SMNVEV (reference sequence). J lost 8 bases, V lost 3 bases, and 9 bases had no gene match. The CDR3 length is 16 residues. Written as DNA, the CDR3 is TGTGCCAGCAGTTTCATAGCGGGGGGGCCGTTCTATGAGCAGTTCTTC. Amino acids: CASSFIAGGPFYEQFF.

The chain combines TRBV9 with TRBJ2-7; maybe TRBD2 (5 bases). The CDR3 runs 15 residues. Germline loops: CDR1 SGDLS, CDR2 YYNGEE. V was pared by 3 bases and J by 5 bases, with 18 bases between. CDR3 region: CASSATIMWSDEQYF. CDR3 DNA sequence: TGTGCCAGCAGCGCGACTATAATGTGGAGCGACGAGCAGTACTTC.

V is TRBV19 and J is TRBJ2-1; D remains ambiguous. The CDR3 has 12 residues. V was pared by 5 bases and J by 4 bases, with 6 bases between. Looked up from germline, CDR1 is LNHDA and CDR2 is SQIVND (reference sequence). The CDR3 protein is CASSPRYNEQFF. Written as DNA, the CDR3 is TGTGCCAGTAGTCCCCGTTACAATGAGCAGTTCTTC.

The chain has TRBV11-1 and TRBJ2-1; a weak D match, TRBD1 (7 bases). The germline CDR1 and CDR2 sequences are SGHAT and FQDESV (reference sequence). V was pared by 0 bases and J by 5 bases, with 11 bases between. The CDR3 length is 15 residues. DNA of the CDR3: TGTGCCAGCAGCTTAGCGACAGGGACTCACAATGAGCAGTTCTTC. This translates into CASSLATGTHNEQFF.

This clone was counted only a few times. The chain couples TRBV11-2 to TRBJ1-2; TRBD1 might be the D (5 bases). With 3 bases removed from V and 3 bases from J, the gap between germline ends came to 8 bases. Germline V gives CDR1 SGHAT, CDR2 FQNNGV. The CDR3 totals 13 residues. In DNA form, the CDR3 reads TGTGCCAGCAGCTTGGGGGACTACTATGGCTACACCTTC. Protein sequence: CASSLGDYYGYTF.

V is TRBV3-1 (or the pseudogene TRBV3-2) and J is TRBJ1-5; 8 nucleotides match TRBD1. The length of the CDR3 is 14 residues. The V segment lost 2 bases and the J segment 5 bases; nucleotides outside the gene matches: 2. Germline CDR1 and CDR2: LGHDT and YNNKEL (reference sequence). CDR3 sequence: CASSQSGGDQPQHF. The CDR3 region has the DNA TGTGCCAGCAGCCAATCAGGGGGCGATCAGCCCCAGCATTTT.

CDR3 DNA sequence: TGCGCCAGCAGCCAAGATCAGGGGGCGAGCTCCTATAATTCACCCCTCCACTTT. This sequence encodes CASSQDQGASSYNSPLHF. The chain uses TRBV4-1 and TRBJ1-6, with 8 bases that match TRBD1. CDR1 MGHRA and CDR2 YSYEKL come from the germline V gene. V dropped 0 bases and J dropped 0; count of bases not matched to a gene: 4. CDR3 length: 18 amino acids.

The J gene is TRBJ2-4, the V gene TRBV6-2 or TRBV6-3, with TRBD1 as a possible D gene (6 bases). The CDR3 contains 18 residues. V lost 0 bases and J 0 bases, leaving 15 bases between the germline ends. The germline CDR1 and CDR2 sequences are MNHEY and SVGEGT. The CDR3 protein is CASSYSMRWGLAKNIQYF. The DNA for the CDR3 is TGTGCCAGCAGTTACTCGATGAGATGGGGGCTAGCCAAAAACATTCAGTACTTC.

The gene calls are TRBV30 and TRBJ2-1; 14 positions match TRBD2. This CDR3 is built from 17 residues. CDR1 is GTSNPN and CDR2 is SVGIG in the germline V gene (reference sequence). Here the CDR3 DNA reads TGTGCAACCTGGAGTAGCTTCGGGACTAGCGGGAGCTATGAGCAGTTCTTC. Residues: CATWSSFGTSGSYEQFF.

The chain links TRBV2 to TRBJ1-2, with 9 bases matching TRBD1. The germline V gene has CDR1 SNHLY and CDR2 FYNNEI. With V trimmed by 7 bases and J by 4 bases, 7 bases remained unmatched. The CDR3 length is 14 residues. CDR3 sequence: CASNFDRGGYGYTF. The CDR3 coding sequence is TGTGCCAGCAACTTTGACAGGGGGGGCTATGGCTACACCTTC.

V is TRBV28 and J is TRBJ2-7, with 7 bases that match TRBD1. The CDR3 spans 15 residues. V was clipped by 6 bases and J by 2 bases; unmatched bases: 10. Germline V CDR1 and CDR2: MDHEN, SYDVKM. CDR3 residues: CASRPPGQATYEQYF. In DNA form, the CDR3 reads TGTGCCAGCAGACCCCCCGGACAGGCTACCTACGAGCAGTACTTC.

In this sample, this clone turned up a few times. The CDR3 DNA follows: TGCAGCGGGCGAGGCAGGGTATCTTACCACGAAACGGCCTCCCCCGAGCAGTACTTC. It is translated as CSGRGRVSYHETASPEQYF. The chain combines TRBV29-1 with TRBJ2-7; D is possibly TRBD1 (5 bases). This CDR3 spans 19 amino acids. Germline CDR1 is SQVTM and CDR2 is ANQGSEA. V was pared by 7 bases and J by 6 bases, with 37 bases between.

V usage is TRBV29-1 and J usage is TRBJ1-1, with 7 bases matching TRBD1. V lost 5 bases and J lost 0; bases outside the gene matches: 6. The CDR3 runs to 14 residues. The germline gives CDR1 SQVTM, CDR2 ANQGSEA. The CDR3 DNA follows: TGCAGCGTTACCGGGACAGCCATGAACACTGAAGCTTTCTTT. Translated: CSVTGTAMNTEAFF. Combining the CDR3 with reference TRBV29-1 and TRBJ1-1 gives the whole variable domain SAVISQKPSRDICQRGTSLTIQCQVDSQVTMMFWYRQQPGQSLTLIATANQGSEATYESGFVIDKFPISRPNLTFSTLTVSNMSPEDSSIYLCSVTGTAMNTEAFFGQGTRLTVV.

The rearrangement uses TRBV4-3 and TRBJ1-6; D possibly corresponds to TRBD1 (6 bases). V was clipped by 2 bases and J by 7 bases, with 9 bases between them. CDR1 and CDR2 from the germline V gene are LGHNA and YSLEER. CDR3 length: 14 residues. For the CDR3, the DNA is TGCGCCAGCAGCCAATTACAGGGAAATTCACCCCTCCACTTT. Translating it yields CASSQLQGNSPLHF.

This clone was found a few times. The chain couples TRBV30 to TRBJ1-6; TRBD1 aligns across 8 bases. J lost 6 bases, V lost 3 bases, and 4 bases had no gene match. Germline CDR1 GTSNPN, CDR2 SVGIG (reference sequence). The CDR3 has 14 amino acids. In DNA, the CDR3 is TGTGCCTGGAGCCGCAGGGGGCCTAATTCACCCCTCCACTTT. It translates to CAWSRRGPNSPLHF. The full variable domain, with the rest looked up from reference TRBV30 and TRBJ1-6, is SQTIHQWPATLVQPVGSPLSLECTVEGTSNPNLYWYRQAAGRGLQLLFYSVGIGQISSEVPQNLSASRPQDRQFILSSKKLLLSDSGFYLCAWSRRGPNSPLHFGNGTRLTVT.

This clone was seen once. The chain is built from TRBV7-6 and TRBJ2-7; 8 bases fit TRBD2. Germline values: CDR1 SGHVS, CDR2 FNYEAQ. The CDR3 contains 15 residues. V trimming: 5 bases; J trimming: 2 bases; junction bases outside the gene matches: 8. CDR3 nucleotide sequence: TGTGCCAGCAGCCCCTCGGGAGGGGCCACCTACGAGCAGTACTTC. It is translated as CASSPSGGATYEQYF.

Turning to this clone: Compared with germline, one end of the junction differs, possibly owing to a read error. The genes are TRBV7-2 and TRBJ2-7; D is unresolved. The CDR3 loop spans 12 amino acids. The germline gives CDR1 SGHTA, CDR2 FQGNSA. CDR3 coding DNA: TGTGCCAGCAGCTTAGTACCCGGCGAGGAGTACTTC. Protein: CASSLVPGEEYF.

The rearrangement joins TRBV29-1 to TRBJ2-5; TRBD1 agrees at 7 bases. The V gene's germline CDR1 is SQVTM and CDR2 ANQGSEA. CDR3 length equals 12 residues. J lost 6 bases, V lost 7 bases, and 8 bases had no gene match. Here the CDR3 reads CSARQGEKTQYF. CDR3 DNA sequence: TGCAGCGCCCGACAGGGTGAAAAGACCCAGTACTTC.

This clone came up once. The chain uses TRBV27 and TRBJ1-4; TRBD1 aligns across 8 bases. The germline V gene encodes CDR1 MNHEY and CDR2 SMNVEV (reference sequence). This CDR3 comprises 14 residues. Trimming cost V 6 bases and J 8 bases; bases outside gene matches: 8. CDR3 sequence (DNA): TGTGCCAGCAGACCGACAGGGGTGCGAGAAAAACTGTTTTTT. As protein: CASRPTGVREKLFF.

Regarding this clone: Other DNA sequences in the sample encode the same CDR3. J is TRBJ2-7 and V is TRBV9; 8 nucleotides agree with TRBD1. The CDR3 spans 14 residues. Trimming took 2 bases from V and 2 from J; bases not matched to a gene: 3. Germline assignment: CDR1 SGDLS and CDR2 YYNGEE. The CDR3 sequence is CASSVGQGTYEQYF. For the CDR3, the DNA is TGTGCCAGCAGCGTCGGACAGGGTACCTACGAGCAGTACTTC.